This T cell receptor beta chain was sequenced for a study of blood T cells in healthy people across ages. The authors isolated at least 6.5 million PBMCs per sample. With a J-beta primer mix and a sample-barcoded 5' primer, a second PCR ran roughly 6 to 11 cycles. From the 5' RACE reads, TCRdb called clonotypes with MiXCR, one entry per CDR3 protein. Found here are about 400,000 distinct CDR3 sequences, 50% to 60% of them singletons; the top ten hold 51%. The TCR comes from a man in his 60s in good health. Sequencing was carried out using blood.

In nucleotides, the CDR3 is TGCAGTACTCCGGACAGGGGGGGGACCCAACCCAATGAGCAGTTCTTC. It translates to CSTPDRGGTQPNEQFF. This rearrangement joins TRBV20-1 to TRBJ2-1; 10 nucleotides agree with TRBD1. CDR3 length equals 16 residues. Germline V CDR1 and CDR2: DFQATT, SNEGSKA (reference sequence). V shed 8 bases, J shed 6 bases, and the junction held 16 bases outside the gene matches.